The TCR beta chain described here comes from a study of CD8 T cells in ankylosing spondylitis (dated by TCRdb to about 2017). Looking at the study overall: The study profiled T cell receptor beta repertoires in healthy donors and ankylosing spondylitis patients to find disease-linked TCR variants. Peripheral blood was sampled, and synovial fluid was also collected from ankylosing spondylitis patients. The full study cohort comprised roughly 24 ankylosing spondylitis patients and 85 to 120 healthy donors. The full study reports these points: A TCR beta motif made up of under ten highly homologous amino acid variants appeared to be characteristic of blood from ankylosing spondylitis patients. Significant enrichment of the disease-linked clones was reported in matched synovial fluid samples from ankylosing spondylitis patients. In peripheral blood, the disease-linked clones were found at relatively low frequencies and had a CD8+ phenotype. Some of the motif variants had been reported before in the synovial fluid and blood of reactive arthritis patients, a finding that suggests common disease-initiation mechanisms.

Sequencing was performed on an Illumina HiSeq 2500. Quantitative 5'-RACE with molecular barcodes was the method used to prepare the TCR beta libraries. The authors' analysis ran thus. To identify disease-linked TCR variants, a new computational method was used, one built on a probabilistic model of VDJ rearrangement. The raw public reads went through TCRdb reprocessing: fastp at Q25, MiXCR clone calling, in-frame beta chains kept. Entries that share a CDR3 protein sequence are merged under the most common genes and DNA. Here the V and J calls rest on TCRdb's processing, not on the authors' analysis. The sample records hundreds of thousands of distinct CDR3 sequences, over 9.5% of which are singletons. 20% to 25% of the sample lies in the top ten. In its sample, this clonotype was seen many times. Its specific antigen is unknown. Per-nucleotide qualities are absent, and no much larger clonotype sits a single base away.

Sequenced: blood, either unsorted or a sorted T cell fraction (not recorded which). This clonotype was sampled from a male donor with ankylosing spondylitis or in good health (not recorded which).

The CDR3 loop reads CASSLALAGNTDTQYF. The DNA sequence reads TGTGCCAGCAGTTTAGCCCTAGCGGGGAACACAGATACGCAGTATTTT. The chain links TRBV12-3 or TRBV12-4 with TRBJ2-3, and 9 junctional nucleotides match TRBD2. V and J are trimmed by 0 bases and 2 bases, and the gene matches miss 3 bases of the junction. The CDR3 spans 16 residues, from the cysteine through the phenylalanine. Just the 48-base CDR3 DNA is kept, in frame starting at base 1.